This section outlines one TCR beta chain sequence together with its context. Its specificity is unknown. An immunoSEQ assay, version v3.0, was performed at survey level. Libraries were prepared by immunoSEQ multiplex PCR; TCRdb keeps only in-frame clonotypes and omits some of them. The data contain about 39,000 clones, 86% of them seen just once; the ten biggest clones take up less than 4.5%. This sample is drawn from a study of long-term antiretroviral therapy in people with HIV. Study findings and constraints: CDR3 length ranges were narrower in HIV repertoires than in controls. Dominating the repertoire at all time points were the clones that expanded before ART.

There were roughly 0.95-11 million cryopreserved PBMC in the samples before DNA extraction. CDR3 length: 14 residues. Trimming shortened V by 5 bases and J by 1 base, and 10 bases separated the two germline ends. In germline, CDR1 is LNHNV, CDR2 YYDKDF (reference sequence). The chain couples TRBV15 to TRBJ2-3; a possible D gene is TRBD1 (6 bases). The source was unsorted PBMCs, collected 1.2 years after starting antiretroviral therapy. This TCR came from a woman aged 45-65 years with HIV. CDR3 protein: CATSRPGGTDTQYF. The CDR3 DNA reads TGTGCCACCAGCCGGCCAGGGGGCACAGATACGCAGTATTTT.